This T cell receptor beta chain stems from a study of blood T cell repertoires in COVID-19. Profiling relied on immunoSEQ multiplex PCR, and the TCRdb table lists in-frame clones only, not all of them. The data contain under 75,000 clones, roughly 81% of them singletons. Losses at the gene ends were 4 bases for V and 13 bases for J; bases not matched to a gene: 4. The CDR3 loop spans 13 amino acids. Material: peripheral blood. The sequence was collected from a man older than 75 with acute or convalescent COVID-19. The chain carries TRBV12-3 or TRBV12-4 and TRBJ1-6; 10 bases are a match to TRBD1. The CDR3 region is CASSSGQGLPLHF. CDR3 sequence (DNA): TGTGCCAGCAGTTCGGGACAGGGGCTTCCCCTCCACTTT.